In this sample, the clone carrying this T cell receptor beta chain turned up a few times. What it recognizes is unknown. Under the authors' procedure: Samples held a median of around 100,000 TCRs, range about 23,224–700,000. TCRdb passed the RACE reads through MiXCR, listing each CDR3 protein once. The V and J calls and clone size come from TCRdb's table, not from the authors' own analysis. The sample carries roughly 70,000 distinct CDR3 sequences, 7.5% to 10% recorded once. The data derive from a study of human T cells and chemical hapten exposure. The overall study: Readings were taken at 6 days from patch tests that had applied 0.01% DPC to the upper back.

Indicated time point: patch test 1, 2 weeks after DPC sensitization. Noted treatment: therapeutic diphenylcyclopropenone sensitization with weekly scalp DPC. CDR3 size: 17 residues. V was clipped by 5 bases and J by 2 bases; unmatched bases: 14. Per germline, CDR1 MGHRA and CDR2 YSYEKL. Study-level results: There were significantly more large CDR3 similarity clusters among expanded TCRs than among controls.

The source of this sequence is a woman between 35 and 50 years old with alopecia areata. Some clones in this sample may be carry-over from other donors' samples. The sequences come from whole blood, collected in connection with sensitization to the hapten diphenylcyclopropenone (DPC). This rearrangement joins TRBV4-1 to TRBJ2-7; TRBD1 matches 8 bases. The CDR3 reads CASSSREETGVPYEQYF. CDR3 nucleotides: TGCGCCAGCAGCTCAAGGGAGGAGACAGGGGTCCCCTACGAGCAGTACTTC.